This is a list of T cell receptor beta chains from one sample in a study of molecular identifiers for immune sequencing clone quantification. Each CDR3 protein gets one entry after TCRdb re-called the PCR reads with MiXCR. The sample yields about 640,000 distinct CDR3 sequences, about 20% seen once. Sequencing input: naive CD8+ T cells from blood, with Jurkat cell RNA spiked in. These receptors all come from a human donor in good health. Some libraries in this study had Jurkat cell RNA spiked in. Each CDR3 is given with its conserved first and last residue. A D gene is named only where the DNA matches it firmly. The size entry is marked missing in some rows and otherwise reads once, few, many or a size class.

d_gene	len	j_gene	v_gene	abundance	CDR3nt	CDR3aa
-	13	TRBJ1-1	TRBV5-3	few	TGTGCCAGAAGCTTCCCCCAGAACACTGAAGCTTTCTTT	CARSFPQNTEAFF
-	14	TRBJ2-3	TRBV2	many	TGTGCCAGCAGTTTAGGCGACCCCACAGATACGCAGTATTTT	CASSLGDPTDTQYF
TRBD1	15	TRBJ1-4	TRBV9	-	TGTGCCAGCAGCAGCCGGGACAGGGATAATGAAAAACTGTTTTTT	CASSSRDRDNEKLFF
TRBD1	14	TRBJ2-3	TRBV7-9	many	TGTGCCAGCAGCTTATTGAGGGGGCAAGATACGCAGTATTTT	CASSLLRGQDTQYF
-	16	TRBJ2-3	TRBV12-3/TRBV12-4	-	TGTGCCAGCAGTTTCGTTATTGGGGGGACCACAGATACGCAGTATTTT	CASSFVIGGTTDTQYF
-	14	TRBJ2-2	TRBV19	-	TGTGCCAGTATCCCGGGATCAAACACCGGGGAGCTGTTTTTT	CASIPGSNTGELFF
TRBD2	17	TRBJ2-3	TRBV27	-	TGTGCCAGCAGTTTTTTAGGTCTAGCGGGGCGCACAGATGCGCAGTATTTT	CASSFLGLAGRTDAQYF
TRBD1	14	TRBJ2-7	TRBV20-1	many	TGCAGTGCTCTAGGACAGGGGGCCACCTACGAGCAGTACTTC	CSALGQGATYEQYF
-	14	TRBJ1-5	TRBV19	few	TGTGCCAGTAGTACCGGTAGAGGCAATCAGCCCCAGCATTTT	CASSTGRGNQPQHF
-	13	TRBJ2-3	TRBV6-5	-	TGTGCCAGCAGCCCGGGATCCGAATATACGCAGTATTTT	CASSPGSEYTQYF
-	13	TRBJ1-4	TRBV7-9	many	TGTGCCAGCAGCTTAGCGACAGGTGAAAAACTGTTTTTT	CASSLATGEKLFF
-	13	TRBJ2-1	TRBV2	few	TGTGCCAGCAGCGATCCTCCCTACAATGAGCAGTTCTTC	CASSDPPYNEQFF
-	16	TRBJ1-5	TRBV13	many	TGTGCCAGCAGCTTAGCAGGGTCGGGCATCAATCAGCCCCAGCATTTT	CASSLAGSGINQPQHF
TRBD2	14	TRBJ2-5	TRBV20-1	many	TGCAGTGCTAGGTCGATAGCGGGGGAAGAGACCCAGTACTTC	CSARSIAGEETQYF
TRBD2	20	TRBJ2-1	TRBV27	few	TGTGCCAGCAGTTCGGGACTAGCGGGAGGGTTCCGTGGGGGGTACAATGAGCAGTTCTTC	CASSSGLAGGFRGGYNEQFF
TRBD2	15	TRBJ2-1	TRBV4-1	-	TGCGCCAGCAGCCGGGCGGGAGAGGGGTACAATGAGCAGTTCTTC	CASSRAGEGYNEQFF
TRBD1	15	TRBJ1-1	TRBV4-3	many	TGCGCCAGCAGCCAGGACCGACAGGGCATAACTGAAGCTTTCTTT	CASSQDRQGITEAFF
TRBD2	17	TRBJ2-7	TRBV5-6	many	TGTGCCAGCAGCCAGGGACTAGCGGGGGGATTCTCCTACGAGCAGTACTTC	CASSQGLAGGFSYEQYF
TRBD1	15	TRBJ2-5	TRBV4-1	-	TGCGCCAGCAGCCACGGGACAGGGCCCCAAGAGACCCAGTACTTC	CASSHGTGPQETQYF
-	14	TRBJ2-7	TRBV6-6	many	TGTGCCAGCAGTATGGGGGACACCGATTCGGAGCAGTACTTC	CASSMGDTDSEQYF
-	16	TRBJ2-3	TRBV4-3	many	TGCGCCAGCAGCCAAGACAGCGGTTCCTTCACAGATACGCAGTATTTT	CASSQDSGSFTDTQYF
-	16	TRBJ2-3	TRBV28	many	TGTGCCAGCAGTCTAAGATCGGGGTGGAGAACAGATACGCAGTATTTT	CASSLRSGWRTDTQYF
-	13	TRBJ2-5	TRBV12-3/TRBV12-4	many	TGTGCCAGCAGTCGTGGGTACCAAGAGACCCAGTACTTC	CASSRGYQETQYF
-	17	TRBJ2-3	TRBV7-9	many	TGTGCCAGCAGCATATCCCAGACAGTGTTCGGCACAGATACGCAGTATTTT	CASSISQTVFGTDTQYF